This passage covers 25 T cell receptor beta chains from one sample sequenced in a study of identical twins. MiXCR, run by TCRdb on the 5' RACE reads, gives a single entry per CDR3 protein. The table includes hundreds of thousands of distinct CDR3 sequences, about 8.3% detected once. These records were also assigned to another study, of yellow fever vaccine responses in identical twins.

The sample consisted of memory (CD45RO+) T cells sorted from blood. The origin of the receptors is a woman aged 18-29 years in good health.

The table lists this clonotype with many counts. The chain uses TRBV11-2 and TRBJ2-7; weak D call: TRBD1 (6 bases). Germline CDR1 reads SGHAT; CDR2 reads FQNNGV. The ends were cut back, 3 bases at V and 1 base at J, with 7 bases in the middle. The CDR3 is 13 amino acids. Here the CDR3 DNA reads TGTGCCAGCAGCTTGGACAGATCCTACGAGCAGTACTTC. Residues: CASSLDRSYEQYF.

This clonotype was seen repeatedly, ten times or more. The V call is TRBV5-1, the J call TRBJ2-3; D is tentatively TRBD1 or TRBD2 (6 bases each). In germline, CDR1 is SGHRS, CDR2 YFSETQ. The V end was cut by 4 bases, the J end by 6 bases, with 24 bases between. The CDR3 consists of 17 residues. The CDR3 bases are TGCGCCAGCAGCAAGGGAGCCGGGGGTGGACAGCGGGATACGCAGTATTTT. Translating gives CASSKGAGGGQRDTQYF.

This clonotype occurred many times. DNA for the CDR3: TGTGCCAGCAGCCCAAGTCAGCTGTGGGCCTCGCAGTATTTT. It codes for CASSPSQLWASQYF. This chain links TRBV12-3 or TRBV12-4 with TRBJ2-3, with no clear D. The CDR3 is 14 amino acids. Deletions cut 6 bases from V and 10 bases from J, with 20 bases between.

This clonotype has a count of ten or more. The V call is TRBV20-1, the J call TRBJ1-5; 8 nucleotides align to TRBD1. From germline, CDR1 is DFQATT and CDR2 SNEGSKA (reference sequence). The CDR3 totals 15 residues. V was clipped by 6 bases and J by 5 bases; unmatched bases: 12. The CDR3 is CSAQNIDRGHQPQHF. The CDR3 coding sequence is TGCAGTGCCCAGAATATCGACAGGGGCCATCAGCCCCAGCATTTT.

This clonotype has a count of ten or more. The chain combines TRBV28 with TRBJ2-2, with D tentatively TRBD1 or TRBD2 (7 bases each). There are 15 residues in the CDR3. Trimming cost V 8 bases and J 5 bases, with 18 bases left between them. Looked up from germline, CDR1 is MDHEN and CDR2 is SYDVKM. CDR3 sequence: CASEDHRGGTGELFF. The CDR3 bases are TGTGCCAGCGAAGATCACAGGGGAGGGACCGGGGAGCTGTTTTTT.

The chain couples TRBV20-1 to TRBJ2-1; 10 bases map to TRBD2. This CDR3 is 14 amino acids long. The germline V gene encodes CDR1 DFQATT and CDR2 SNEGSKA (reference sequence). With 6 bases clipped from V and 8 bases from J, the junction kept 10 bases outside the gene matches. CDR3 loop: CSAHLAGVFDEQFF. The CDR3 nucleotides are TGCAGTGCCCATCTAGCGGGAGTTTTTGATGAGCAGTTCTTC.

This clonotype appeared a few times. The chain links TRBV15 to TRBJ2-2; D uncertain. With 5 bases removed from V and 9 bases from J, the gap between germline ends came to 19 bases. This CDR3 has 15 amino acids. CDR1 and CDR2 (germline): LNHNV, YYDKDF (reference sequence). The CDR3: CATSDSLSSVRELFF. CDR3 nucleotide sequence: TGTGCCACCAGCGACTCCCTTTCCTCCGTCCGGGAGCTGTTTTTT.

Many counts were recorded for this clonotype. The CDR3 sequence: CASSTGSEETQYF. As DNA, the CDR3 is TGCGCCAGCAGCACCGGCTCAGAAGAGACCCAGTACTTC. The chain recombines TRBV5-1 with TRBJ2-5; D is unresolved. The CDR3 consists of 13 residues. The germline V gene encodes CDR1 SGHRS and CDR2 YFSETQ. Trimming took off 4 bases at V and 3 bases at J, with 10 bases between the two ends.

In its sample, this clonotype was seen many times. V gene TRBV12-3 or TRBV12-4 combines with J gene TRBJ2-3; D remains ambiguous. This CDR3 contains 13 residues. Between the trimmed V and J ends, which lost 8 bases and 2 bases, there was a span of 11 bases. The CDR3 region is CASFRQNTDTQYF. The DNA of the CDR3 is TGTGCCAGCTTCCGGCAGAACACAGATACGCAGTATTTT.

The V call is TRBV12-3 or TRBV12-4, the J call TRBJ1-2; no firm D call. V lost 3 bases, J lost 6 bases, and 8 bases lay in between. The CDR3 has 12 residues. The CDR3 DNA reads TGTGCCAGCAGTTTTCGGGGAAATGGCTACACCTTC. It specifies CASSFRGNGYTF.

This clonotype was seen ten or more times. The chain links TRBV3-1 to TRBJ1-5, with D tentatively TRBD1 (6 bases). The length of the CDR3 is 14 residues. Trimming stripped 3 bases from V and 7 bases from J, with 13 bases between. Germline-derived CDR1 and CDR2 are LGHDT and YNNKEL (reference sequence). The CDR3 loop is CASSQTGDRQPQHF. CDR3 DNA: TGTGCCAGCAGCCAGACAGGTGATCGGCAGCCCCAGCATTTT.

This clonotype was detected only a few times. The CDR3 DNA reads TGCAGTGCTGTCCGACCTGGCGAATATACGCAGTATTTT. This codes for CSAVRPGEYTQYF. V gene TRBV20-1 combines with J gene TRBJ2-3; no definite D call. There are 13 residues in the CDR3. V was cut by 5 bases and J by 7 bases, with 16 bases left in between. CDR1 and CDR2 from the germline V gene are DFQATT and SNEGSKA (reference sequence).

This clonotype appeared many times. In nucleotides, the CDR3 is TGTGCCAGCAGTGACCCGCCGTCCGGCAATGGCTACACCTTC. It codes for CASSDPPSGNGYTF. This chain connects TRBV6-1 to TRBJ1-2; D ambiguous. V gave up 3 bases and J gave up 6 bases, with 14 bases separating them. Germline CDR1 and CDR2: MNHNS and SASEGT. The CDR3 consists of 14 residues.

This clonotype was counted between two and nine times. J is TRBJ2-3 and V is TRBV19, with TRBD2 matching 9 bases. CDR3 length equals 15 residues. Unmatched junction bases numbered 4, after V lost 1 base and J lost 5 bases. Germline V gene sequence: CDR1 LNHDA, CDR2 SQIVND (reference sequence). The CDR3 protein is CASSIVGSGRDTQYF. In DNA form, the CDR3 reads TGTGCCAGTAGTATAGTTGGTAGCGGGAGAGATACGCAGTATTTT.

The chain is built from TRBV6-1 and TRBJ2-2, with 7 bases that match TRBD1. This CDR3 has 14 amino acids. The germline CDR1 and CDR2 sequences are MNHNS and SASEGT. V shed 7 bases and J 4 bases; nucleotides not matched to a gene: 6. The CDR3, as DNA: TGTGCCAGCACCCTGACAGGGATCACCGGGGAGCTGTTTTTT. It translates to CASTLTGITGELFF.

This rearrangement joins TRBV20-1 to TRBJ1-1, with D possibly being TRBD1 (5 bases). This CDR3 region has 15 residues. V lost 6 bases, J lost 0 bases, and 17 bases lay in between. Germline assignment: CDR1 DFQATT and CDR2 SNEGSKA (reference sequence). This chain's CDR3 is CSATTRRRVNTEAFF. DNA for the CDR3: TGCAGTGCCACAACACGGCGCAGGGTGAACACTGAAGCTTTCTTT.

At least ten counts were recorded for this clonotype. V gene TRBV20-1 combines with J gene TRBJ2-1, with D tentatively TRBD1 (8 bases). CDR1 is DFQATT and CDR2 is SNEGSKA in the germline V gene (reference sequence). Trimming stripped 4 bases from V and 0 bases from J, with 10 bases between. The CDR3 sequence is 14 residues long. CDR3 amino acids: CSANRGGSYNEQFF. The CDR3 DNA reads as TGCAGTGCTAACAGGGGGGGCTCCTACAATGAGCAGTTCTTC.

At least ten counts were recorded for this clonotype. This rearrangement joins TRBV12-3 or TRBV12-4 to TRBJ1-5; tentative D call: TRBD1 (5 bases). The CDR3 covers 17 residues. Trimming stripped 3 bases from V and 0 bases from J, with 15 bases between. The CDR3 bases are TGTGCCAGCAGTTTGAAGTGGACACTATATAGCAATCAGCCCCAGCATTTT. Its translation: CASSLKWTLYSNQPQHF.

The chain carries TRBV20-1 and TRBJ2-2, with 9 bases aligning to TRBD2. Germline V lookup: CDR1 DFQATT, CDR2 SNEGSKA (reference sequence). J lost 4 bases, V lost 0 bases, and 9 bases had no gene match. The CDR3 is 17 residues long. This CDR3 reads CSARDWREGLVTGELFF. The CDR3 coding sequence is TGCAGTGCTAGAGATTGGCGGGAGGGCCTCGTCACCGGGGAGCTGTTTTTT.

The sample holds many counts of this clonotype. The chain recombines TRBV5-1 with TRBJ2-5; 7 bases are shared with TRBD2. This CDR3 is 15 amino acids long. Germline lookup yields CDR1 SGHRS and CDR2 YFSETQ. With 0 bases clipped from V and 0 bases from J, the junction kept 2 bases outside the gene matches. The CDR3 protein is CASSLVGRDQETQYF. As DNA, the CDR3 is TGCGCCAGCAGCTTGGTTGGGAGGGACCAAGAGACCCAGTACTTC.

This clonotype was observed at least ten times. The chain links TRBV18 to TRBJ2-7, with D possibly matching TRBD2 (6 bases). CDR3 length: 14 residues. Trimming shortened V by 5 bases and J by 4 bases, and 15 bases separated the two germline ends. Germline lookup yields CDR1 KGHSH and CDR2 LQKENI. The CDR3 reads CASSKPGLVYEQYF. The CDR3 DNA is TGTGCCAGCTCAAAACCGGGACTTGTATACGAGCAGTACTTC.

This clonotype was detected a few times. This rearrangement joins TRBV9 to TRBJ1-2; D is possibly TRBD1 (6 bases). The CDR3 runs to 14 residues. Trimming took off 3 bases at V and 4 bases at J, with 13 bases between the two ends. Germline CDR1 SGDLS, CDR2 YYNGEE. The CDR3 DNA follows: TGTGCCAGCAGCGGTCAACAGGGCGGCTATGGCTACACCTTC. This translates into CASSGQQGGYGYTF. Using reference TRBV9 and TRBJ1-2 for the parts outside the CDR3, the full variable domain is DSGVTQTPKHLITATGQRVTLRCSPRSGDLSVYWYQQSLDQGLQFLIQYYNGEERAKGNILERFSAQQFPDLHSELNLSSLELGDSALYFCASSGQQGGYGYTFGSGTRLTVV.

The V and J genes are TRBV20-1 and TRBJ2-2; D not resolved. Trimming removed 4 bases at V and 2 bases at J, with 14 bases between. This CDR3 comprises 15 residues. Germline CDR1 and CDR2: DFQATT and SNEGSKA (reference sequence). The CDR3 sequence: CSAKTGTTNTGELFF. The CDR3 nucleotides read TGCAGTGCTAAGACTGGAACAACAAACACCGGGGAGCTGTTTTTT.

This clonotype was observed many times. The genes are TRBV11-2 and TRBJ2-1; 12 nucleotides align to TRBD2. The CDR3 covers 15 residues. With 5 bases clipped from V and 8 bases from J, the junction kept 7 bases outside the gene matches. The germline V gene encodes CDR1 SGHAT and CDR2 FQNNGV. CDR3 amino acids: CASSASSGGAYEQFF. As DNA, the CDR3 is TGTGCCAGCAGCGCGTCTAGCGGGGGGGCATATGAGCAGTTCTTC.

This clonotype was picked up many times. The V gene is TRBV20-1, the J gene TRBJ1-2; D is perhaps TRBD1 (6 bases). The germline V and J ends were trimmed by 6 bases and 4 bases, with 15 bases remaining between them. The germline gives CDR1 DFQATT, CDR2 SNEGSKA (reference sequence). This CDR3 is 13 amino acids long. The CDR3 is CSAFDRISYGYTF. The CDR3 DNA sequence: TGCAGTGCATTCGACAGGATCTCCTATGGCTACACCTTC.